These 24 T cell receptor beta chains were all obtained from the same sample, sequenced in a study of Tregs in tolerant kidney transplant recipients. Produced via immunoSEQ multiplex PCR; TCRdb's table is partial and in-frame only. This sample has about 240,000 clones; about 86% occur once, and the top ten carry less than 0.75%. The sequenced sample was CD4+ T cells from blood. The receptor set was obtained from a human donor in good health.

The V gene is TRBV11-2, the J gene TRBJ2-7; TRBD2 agrees at 10 bases. The ends lost 5 bases at V and 3 bases at J; junction bases unmatched: 4. Germline CDR1 and CDR2: SGHAT and FQNNGV. The CDR3 contains 14 residues. CDR3 bases: TGTGCCAGCAGCCTTAGCGGGAGGTTCTACGAGCAGTACTTC. Translating gives CASSLSGRFYEQYF.

This clone was picked up one time. The chain employs TRBV5-1 and TRBJ1-4; D not certain. CDR1 and CDR2 (germline): SGHRS, YFSETQ. This CDR3 is 14 amino acids long. Trimming cost V 2 bases and J 7 bases, with 12 bases left between them. The CDR3 DNA reads TGCGCCAGCAGCTTTGGGAGCACGGGTGAAAAACTGTTTTTT. Its protein is CASSFGSTGEKLFF.

V is TRBV5-4 and J is TRBJ1-4; 9 bases line up with TRBD1. Germline CDR1 SGHNT, CDR2 YYREEE (reference sequence). V was pared by 2 bases and J by 6 bases, with 8 bases of the junction left unmatched. This CDR3 comprises 16 residues. In nucleotides, the CDR3 is TGTGCCAGCAGCTTTAGATTGGGGACAGGGCATGAAAAACTGTTTTTT. This translates into CASSFRLGTGHEKLFF.

The J gene is TRBJ2-3, the V gene TRBV18, with 10 bases that match TRBD2. Germline trimming cut 3 bases from V and 4 bases from J; bases unmatched to any gene: 1. Looked up from germline, CDR1 is KGHSH and CDR2 is LQKENI. The CDR3 sequence is 14 residues long. This CDR3 reads CASSPGLAPDTQYF. The CDR3 coding sequence is TGTGCCAGCTCACCGGGACTAGCGCCAGATACGCAGTATTTT.

This clone has only a few counts. The chain recombines TRBV6-5 with TRBJ2-1, with D perhaps matching TRBD1 or TRBD2 (9 bases each). The CDR3 is 15 residues long. The V end lost 5 bases, the J end lost 6 bases, and 17 bases lay between the germline ends. Germline CDR1 and CDR2: MNHEY and SVGAGI. The CDR3 region has the DNA TGTGCCAGCAGTCCGGACAGGGGACTAGCCAATGAGCAGTTCTTC. It translates to CASSPDRGLANEQFF.

The rearrangement uses TRBV6-1 and TRBJ1-2; the match to TRBD1 covers 7 bases. V trimming: 7 bases; J trimming: 0 bases; junction bases outside the gene matches: 5. CDR3 length: 14 amino acids. The germline V gene encodes CDR1 MNHNS and CDR2 SASEGT. CDR3 sequence (DNA): TGTGCCAGCATCAAGGGGGCAACTAACTATGGCTACACCTTC. Its translation is CASIKGATNYGYTF.

This clone was detected once. The chain carries TRBV6-5 and TRBJ1-1, with D hard to call. Germline V gene data show CDR1 as MNHEY and CDR2 as SVGAGI. V was shortened by 5 bases and J by 4 bases, with 5 bases between the two germline ends. The CDR3 is made up of 11 amino acids. In DNA form, the CDR3 reads TGTGCCAGCAGTGATTTCACTGAAGCTTTCTTT. Translated, it gives CASSDFTEAFF.

This sequence joins TRBV7-2 and TRBJ1-3; tentatively, D is TRBD1 (5 bases). The V gene's germline CDR1 is SGHTA and CDR2 FQGNSA. The ends were cut back, 0 bases at V and 3 bases at J, with 9 bases in the middle. The CDR3 spans 15 residues. CDR3 protein: CASSLAGAGGNTIYF. In DNA, the CDR3 is TGTGCCAGCAGCTTAGCAGGGGCAGGTGGAAACACCATATATTTT.

CDR3 coding DNA: TGTGCCAGTAGAGAAACAGGGAGCTCCTACAATGAGCAGTTCTTC. It yields the protein CASRETGSSYNEQFF. This chain joins TRBV19 and TRBJ2-1, with a weak D call TRBD1 (6 bases). Germline V gene data show CDR1 as LNHDA and CDR2 as SQIVND (reference sequence). V was clipped by 6 bases and J by 0 bases, with 12 bases between them. The CDR3 sequence is 15 residues long.

This clone turned up a few times. The chain couples TRBV13 to TRBJ1-2; 8 bases agree with TRBD1. CDR1 PRHDT and CDR2 FYEKMQ come from the germline V gene (reference sequence). The CDR3 runs to 14 residues. The V and J ends lost 5 bases and 4 bases, in that order; junction bases with no gene match: 6. In DNA form, the CDR3 reads TGTGCCAGCAGCCTACCCCAGGGGGCCTATGGCTACACCTTC. Translating gives CASSLPQGAYGYTF.

The genes are TRBV5-1 and TRBJ2-1; D might be TRBD2 (6 bases). This CDR3 spans 14 amino acids. Germline CDR1 is SGHRS and CDR2 is YFSETQ. Between the trimmed V and J ends, which lost 0 bases and 6 bases, there was a span of 10 bases. This chain's CDR3 is CASSLAAGLNEQFF. In nucleotides, the CDR3 is TGCGCCAGCAGCTTGGCCGCGGGACTCAATGAGCAGTTCTTC.

The J gene is TRBJ2-5, the V gene TRBV6-1, with 9 positions matching TRBD1. Germline lookup yields CDR1 MNHNS and CDR2 SASEGT. The ends lost 2 bases at V and 5 bases at J; junction bases unmatched: 6. The CDR3 runs to 15 residues. DNA for the CDR3: TGTGCCAGCAGTGAATTTACAGGGGGCTGGGAGACCCAGTACTTC. It specifies CASSEFTGGWETQYF.

This rearrangement joins TRBV15 to TRBJ2-4; the D gene is possibly TRBD1 (5 bases). The germline V and J ends were trimmed by 0 bases and 2 bases, with 11 bases remaining between them. The CDR3 length is 16 residues. Germline assignment: CDR1 LNHNV and CDR2 YYDKDF (reference sequence). Here the CDR3 reads CATSRDVGATKNIQYF. CDR3 in DNA: TGTGCCACCAGCAGAGATGTAGGGGCTACCAAAAACATTCAGTACTTC.

The genes are TRBV5-1 and TRBJ2-2; D may be TRBD1 (6 bases). Germline V gives CDR1 SGHRS, CDR2 YFSETQ. The CDR3 has 16 residues. Trimming removed 4 bases at V and 0 bases at J, with 13 bases between. The CDR3 sequence: CASSGQGNSNTGELFF. Here the CDR3 DNA reads TGCGCCAGCAGCGGCCAGGGGAATTCGAACACCGGGGAGCTGTTTTTT.

This chain joins TRBV5-1 and TRBJ1-2; TRBD1 agrees at 9 bases. Germline V lookup: CDR1 SGHRS, CDR2 YFSETQ. CDR3 length: 15 amino acids. V shed 2 bases and J 4 bases; nucleotides not matched to a gene: 6. The CDR3 protein is CASSFGQGTTYGYTF. Here the CDR3 DNA reads TGCGCCAGCAGCTTCGGACAGGGGACCACCTATGGCTACACCTTC.

This clone was picked up one time. V gene TRBV4-2 combines with J gene TRBJ2-7; D is uncertain. CDR3 length: 14 amino acids. The V end lost 1 base, the J end lost 1 base, and 8 bases lay between the germline ends. Germline lookup yields CDR1 LGHNA and CDR2 YNFKEQ. The CDR3 coding sequence is TGTGCCAGCAGCCAAGTGGGCGATTCCTACGAGCAGTACTTC. Translated, it gives CASSQVGDSYEQYF.

The gene calls are TRBV6-5 and TRBJ1-6; D gene uncertain. The length of the CDR3 is 13 residues. V was pared by 5 bases and J by 9 bases, with 11 bases between. Germline CDR1 and CDR2: MNHEY and SVGAGI. CDR3 nucleotides: TGTGCCAGCAGTAGGACCCAAAGTTCACCCCTCCACTTT. Translated: CASSRTQSSPLHF.

V is TRBV10-3 and J is TRBJ1-1, with 9 bases matching TRBD1. The CDR3 is made up of 14 amino acids. CDR1 ENHRY and CDR2 SYGVKD come from the germline V gene. The ends lost 8 bases at V and 5 bases at J; junction bases unmatched: 9. Here the CDR3 DNA reads TGTGCCATCGGGGTGGGACAGGGTGGGACTGAAGCTTTCTTT. As protein: CAIGVGQGGTEAFF.

The chain carries TRBV30 and TRBJ1-6, with a weak D call TRBD1 (5 bases). The CDR3 sequence is 14 residues long. Trimming pared 2 bases from V and 7 bases from J, leaving 12 bases between. Germline lookup yields CDR1 GTSNPN and CDR2 SVGIG (reference sequence). As DNA, the CDR3 is TGTGCCTGGAGTAACCGGGGCCAGAATTCACCCCTCCACTTT. Translated: CAWSNRGQNSPLHF.

This clone was seen once. The chain is built from TRBV29-1 and TRBJ2-7; 9 bases are a match to TRBD1. This CDR3 spans 15 amino acids. Losses at the gene ends were 6 bases for V and 3 bases for J; bases not matched to a gene: 12. Germline lookup yields CDR1 SQVTM and CDR2 ANQGSEA. The CDR3 DNA follows: TGCAGCGTAGGGACAGGGTTTAGCCCCTTCTACGAGCAGTACTTC. It specifies CSVGTGFSPFYEQYF.

The chain joins TRBV7-3 to TRBJ2-2, with 8 bases lining up with TRBD1. The CDR3 runs 14 residues. With V trimmed by 2 bases and J by 9 bases, 5 bases remained unmatched. The germline CDR1 and CDR2 sequences are SGHTA and FQGTGA. The CDR3 reads CASSLGQGSRELFF. DNA of the CDR3: TGTGCCAGCAGCTTAGGACAGGGATCTCGGGAGCTGTTTTTT.

This chain uses TRBV19 with TRBJ2-4; D is ambiguous. V was shortened by 5 bases and J by 0 bases, with 11 bases between the two germline ends. The CDR3 contains 15 residues. Per the germline V gene, CDR1 is LNHDA and CDR2 is SQIVND (reference sequence). The DNA of the CDR3 is TGTGCCAGTAGTTCCCCGGGTTTAGCCAAAAACATTCAGTACTTC. This gives the protein CASSSPGLAKNIQYF. Complete variable domain (other parts from reference TRBV19 and TRBJ2-4): DGGITQSPKYLFRKEGQNVTLSCEQNLNHDAMYWYRQDPGQGLRLIYYSQIVNDFQKGDIAEGYSVSREKKESFPLTVTSAQKNPTAFYLCASSSPGLAKNIQYFGAGTRLSVL.

This chain uses TRBV14 with TRBJ2-1; 13 nucleotides line up with TRBD2. V shed 4 bases and J 4 bases; nucleotides not matched to a gene: 10. Germline CDR1 and CDR2: SGHDN and FVKESK. The CDR3 runs 18 residues. The CDR3 DNA follows: TGTGCCAGCAGCCCACGGACTAGCGGGGGCCGGGGGTACAATGAGCAGTTCTTC. It translates to CASSPRTSGGRGYNEQFF.

CDR3 nucleotide sequence: TGTGCCAGCAGCCCCCAGGGGCCGTACGGCTACACCTTC. This codes for CASSPQGPYGYTF. The chain is built from TRBV7-9 and TRBJ1-2; a possible D gene is TRBD1 (6 bases). From germline, CDR1 is SEHNR and CDR2 FQNEAQ (reference sequence). This CDR3 contains 13 residues. Trimming removed 5 bases from V and 8 bases from J, with 15 bases in between.